This T cell receptor (beta chain) was identified in a study of a mutant IDH1 vaccine in newly diagnosed glioma (dated by TCRdb to about 2021). Some background on the complete study: Of the 32 patients who were treated, about 62% were male and about 40% were female, and the mean age was around 40 years. Peripheral blood samples were drawn at six visits, namely V03 (baseline), V05, V07, V10, V12 and V13. Before enrollment, most patients had been given radiochemotherapy with temozolomide as standard therapy, while the rest had received either radiotherapy alone or temozolomide alone. For exploratory analyses, longitudinal TCRB deep sequencing was carried out in roughly 23 treated patients wherever samples were available. The investigation overall reported the following: Immune responses induced by the vaccine were seen in roughly 95% of patients across multiple MHC alleles. Pseudoprogression seemed to be unrelated to changes in the top peripheral T cell clonotypes found by TCRB sequencing. According to the authors, sample limitations meant that analyses of patient blood samples could not be reproduced. Availability determined which PBMC samples were chosen for TCRB deep sequencing.

V is trimmed back by 5 bases and J by 6 bases, and the junction contains 7 bases that no gene match accounts for. The germline V gene (reference sequence) gives CDR1 as LNHDA and CDR2 as SQIVND. The CDR3 measures 13 amino acids from cysteine to phenylalanine. The CDR3 DNA has 39 bases and is translated from base 1. The library was prepared using the immunoSEQ multiplex PCR assay. The hsTCRB Kit was used according to the manufacturer's protocol to amplify rearranged TCR beta chain sequences. TCRB libraries were sequenced on an Illumina MiSeq. The study's processing was this. The proprietary platform of the kit vendor was used for demultiplexing, trimming and gene mapping. TCRdb limited this immuneACCESS table to in-frame rearrangements with V and J called. A share of clones is missing; checked studies link under half to unresolved V genes, and the rest is unexplained. V and J calls and clone size are as listed in that table; D and trimming were resolved from the DNA. This sample lists around 15,000 clones; 95% were detected once. The ten top clones hold more than 3.5% of the sample.

As concerns this clone: It lacks a known antigen. No much larger clone is present one base from it, and per-base qualities are unavailable.

The sample's time point label, decoded: baseline, week 1 (first vaccination visit). In light of the paper, this sample's treatment or condition label describes: pre-vaccination baseline after standard-of-care therapy. Donors had newly diagnosed WHO grade 3 or 4 IDH1-mutant astrocytomas with loss of nuclear ATRX. The samples were drawn from NOA16, a multicentre, single-arm, open-label phase I trial in Germany that tested a mutant IDH1 peptide vaccine in humans for the first time. Blood drawn at visit V03 was used as the baseline sample for immunogenicity testing. The DNeasy Blood and Tissue Kit was used to extract genomic DNA from EDTA blood for TCRB sequencing.

Source: peripheral blood mononuclear cells (PBMCs), taken from a glioma patient treated with radiotherapy, temozolomide or both. The receptor's source is a woman aged 18-29 years with glioma. Some clones in this sample may be carry-over from other donors' samples. The chain was built from TRBV19 and TRBJ2-7, with 7 bases matching TRBD1. The DNA reads as follows: TGTGCCAGTAGTGTGAAGGGGGCCGGCGAGCAGTACTTC. This translates into CASSVKGAGEQYF.